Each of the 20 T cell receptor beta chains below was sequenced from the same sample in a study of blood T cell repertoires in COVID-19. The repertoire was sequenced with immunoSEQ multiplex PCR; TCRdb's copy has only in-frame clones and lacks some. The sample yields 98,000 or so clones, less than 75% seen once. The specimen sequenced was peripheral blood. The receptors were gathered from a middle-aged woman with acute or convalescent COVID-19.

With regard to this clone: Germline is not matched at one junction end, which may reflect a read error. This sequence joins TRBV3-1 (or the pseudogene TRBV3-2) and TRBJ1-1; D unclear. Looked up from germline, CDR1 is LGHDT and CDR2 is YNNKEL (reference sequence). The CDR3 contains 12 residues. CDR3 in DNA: TGTGCCAGCAGCCAGGGCTTTTCTGAGGCTTTCTTT. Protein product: CASSQGFSEAFF.

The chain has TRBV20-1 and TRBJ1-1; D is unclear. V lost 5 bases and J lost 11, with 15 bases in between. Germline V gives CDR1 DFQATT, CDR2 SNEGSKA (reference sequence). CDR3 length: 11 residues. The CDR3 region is CSAPRTLEAFF. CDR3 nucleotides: TGCAGTGCTCCTAGGACTTTAGAGGCTTTCTTT.

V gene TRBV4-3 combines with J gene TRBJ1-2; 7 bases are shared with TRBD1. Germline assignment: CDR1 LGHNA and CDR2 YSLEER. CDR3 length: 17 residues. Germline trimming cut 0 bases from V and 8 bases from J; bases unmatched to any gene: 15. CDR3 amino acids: CASSQEGRRTGARGYTF. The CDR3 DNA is TGCGCCAGCAGCCAAGAAGGGCGTCGAACAGGGGCCAGGGGCTACACCTTC.

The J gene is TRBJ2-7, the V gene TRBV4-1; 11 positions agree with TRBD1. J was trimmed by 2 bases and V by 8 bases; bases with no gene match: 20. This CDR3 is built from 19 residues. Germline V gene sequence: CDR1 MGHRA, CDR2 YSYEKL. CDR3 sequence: CASGPNRDRGVLQTYEQYF. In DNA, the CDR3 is TGCGCCAGCGGACCAAACCGGGACAGGGGGGTACTACAAACCTACGAGCAGTACTTC.

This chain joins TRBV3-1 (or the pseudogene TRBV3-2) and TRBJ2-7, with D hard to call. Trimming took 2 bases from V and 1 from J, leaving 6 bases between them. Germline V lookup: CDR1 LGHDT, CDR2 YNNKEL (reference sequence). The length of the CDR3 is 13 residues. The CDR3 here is CASSQFGSYEQYF. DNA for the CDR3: TGTGCCAGCAGCCAATTCGGTTCCTACGAGCAGTACTTC.

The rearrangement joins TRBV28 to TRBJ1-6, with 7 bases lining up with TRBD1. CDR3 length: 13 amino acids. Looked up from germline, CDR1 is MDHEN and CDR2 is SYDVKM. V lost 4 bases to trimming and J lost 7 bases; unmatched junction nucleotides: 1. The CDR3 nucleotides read TGTGCCAGCAGTTCGGGACAGAATTCACCCCTCCACTTT. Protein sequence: CASSSGQNSPLHF.

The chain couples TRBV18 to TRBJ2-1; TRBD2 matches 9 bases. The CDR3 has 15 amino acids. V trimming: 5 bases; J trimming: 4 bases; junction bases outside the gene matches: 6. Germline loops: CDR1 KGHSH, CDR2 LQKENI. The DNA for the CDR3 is TGTGCCAGCTCATCAGCGGGGGGTGATTACAATGAGCAGTTCTTC. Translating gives CASSSAGGDYNEQFF.

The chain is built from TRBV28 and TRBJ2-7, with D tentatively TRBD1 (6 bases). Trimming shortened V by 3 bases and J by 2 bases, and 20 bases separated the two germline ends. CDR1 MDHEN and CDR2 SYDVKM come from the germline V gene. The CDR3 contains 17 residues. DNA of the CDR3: TGTGCCAGCAGTTTCCCTTCGGTGTGGGGGCCAACCTACGAGCAGTACTTC. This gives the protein CASSFPSVWGPTYEQYF.

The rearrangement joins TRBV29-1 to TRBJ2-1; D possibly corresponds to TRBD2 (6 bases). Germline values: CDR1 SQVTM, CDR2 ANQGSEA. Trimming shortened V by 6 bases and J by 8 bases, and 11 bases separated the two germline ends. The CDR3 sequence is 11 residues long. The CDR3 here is CSVTSTDEQFF. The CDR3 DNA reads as TGCAGCGTGACTAGTACGGATGAGCAGTTCTTC.

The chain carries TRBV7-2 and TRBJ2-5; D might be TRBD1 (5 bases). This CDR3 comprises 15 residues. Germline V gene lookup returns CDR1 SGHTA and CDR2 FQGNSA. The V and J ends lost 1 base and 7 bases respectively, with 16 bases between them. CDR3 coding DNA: TGTGCCAGCAGCTTAGTGGCTGGCCGCCAGGGGACCCAGTACTTC. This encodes CASSLVAGRQGTQYF. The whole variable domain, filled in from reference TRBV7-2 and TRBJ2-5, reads GAGVSQSPSNKVTEKGKDVELRCDPISGHTALYWYRQSLGQGLEFLIYFQGNSAPDKSGLPSDRFSAERTGGSVSTLTIQRTQQEDSAVYLCASSLVAGRQGTQYFGPGTRLLVL.

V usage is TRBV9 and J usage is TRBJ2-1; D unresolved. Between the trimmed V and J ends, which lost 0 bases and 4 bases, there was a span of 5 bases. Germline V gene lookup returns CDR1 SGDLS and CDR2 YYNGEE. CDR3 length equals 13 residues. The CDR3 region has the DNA TGTGCCAGCAGCGTAGAAACTTACAATGAGCAGTTCTTC. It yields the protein CASSVETYNEQFF. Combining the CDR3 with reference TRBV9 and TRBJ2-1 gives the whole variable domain DSGVTQTPKHLITATGQRVTLRCSPRSGDLSVYWYQQSLDQGLQFLIQYYNGEERAKGNILERFSAQQFPDLHSELNLSSLELGDSALYFCASSVETYNEQFFGPGTRLTVL.

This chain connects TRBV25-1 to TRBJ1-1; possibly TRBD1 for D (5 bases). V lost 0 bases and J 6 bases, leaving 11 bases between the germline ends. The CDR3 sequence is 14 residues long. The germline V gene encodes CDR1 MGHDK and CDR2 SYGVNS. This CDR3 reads CASSEYSGMSEAFF. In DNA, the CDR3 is TGTGCCAGCAGTGAATATTCAGGGATGTCTGAAGCTTTCTTT.

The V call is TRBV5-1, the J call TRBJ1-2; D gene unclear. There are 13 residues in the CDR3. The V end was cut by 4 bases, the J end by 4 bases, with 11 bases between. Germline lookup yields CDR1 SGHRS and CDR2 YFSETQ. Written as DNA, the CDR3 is TGCGCCAGCAGCCTGGCGGGAGTCTATGGCTACACCTTC. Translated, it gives CASSLAGVYGYTF.

The CDR3 sequence is CASSPGTGYEKLFF. In nucleotides, the CDR3 is TGTGCCAGCAGTCCCGGGACAGGGTATGAAAAACTGTTTTTT. The rearrangement links TRBV6-5 to TRBJ1-4; the match to TRBD1 covers 9 bases. V shed 5 bases, J shed 6 bases, and the junction held 4 bases outside the gene matches. Germline CDR1 is MNHEY and CDR2 is SVGAGI. The CDR3 is 14 amino acids.

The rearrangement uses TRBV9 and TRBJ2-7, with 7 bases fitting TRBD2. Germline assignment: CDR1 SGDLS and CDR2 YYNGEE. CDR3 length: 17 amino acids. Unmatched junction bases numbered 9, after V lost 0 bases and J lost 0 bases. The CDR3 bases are TGTGCCAGCAGCGTAGGTCATAGCGGGCTGAGCTCCTACGAGCAGTACTTC. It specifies CASSVGHSGLSSYEQYF. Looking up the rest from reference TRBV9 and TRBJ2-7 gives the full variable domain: DSGVTQTPKHLITATGQRVTLRCSPRSGDLSVYWYQQSLDQGLQFLIQYYNGEERAKGNILERFSAQQFPDLHSELNLSSLELGDSALYFCASSVGHSGLSSYEQYFGPGTRLTVT.

CDR3 residues: CASSARTGMDTQYF. CDR3 sequence (DNA): TGTGCCAGCAGCGCGCGGACAGGGATGGATACGCAGTATTTT. The chain combines TRBV11-1 with TRBJ2-3; TRBD1 aligns across 8 bases. This CDR3 comprises 14 residues. Germline assignment: CDR1 SGHAT and CDR2 FQDESV (reference sequence). Losses at the gene ends were 5 bases for V and 6 bases for J; bases not matched to a gene: 7.

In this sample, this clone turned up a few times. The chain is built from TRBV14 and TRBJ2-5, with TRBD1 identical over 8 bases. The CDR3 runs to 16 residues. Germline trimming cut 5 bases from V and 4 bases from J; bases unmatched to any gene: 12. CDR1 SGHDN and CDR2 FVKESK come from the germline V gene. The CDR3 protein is CASSIFVYRGAETQYF. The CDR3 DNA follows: TGTGCCAGCAGCATTTTCGTTTACAGGGGGGCAGAGACCCAGTACTTC.

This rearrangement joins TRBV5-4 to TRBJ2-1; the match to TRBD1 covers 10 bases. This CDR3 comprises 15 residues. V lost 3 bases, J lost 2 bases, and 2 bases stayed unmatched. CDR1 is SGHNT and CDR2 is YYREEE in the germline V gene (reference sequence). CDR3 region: CASSSGQGTYNEQFF. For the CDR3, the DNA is TGTGCCAGCAGCTCGGGACAGGGGACCTACAATGAGCAGTTCTTC.

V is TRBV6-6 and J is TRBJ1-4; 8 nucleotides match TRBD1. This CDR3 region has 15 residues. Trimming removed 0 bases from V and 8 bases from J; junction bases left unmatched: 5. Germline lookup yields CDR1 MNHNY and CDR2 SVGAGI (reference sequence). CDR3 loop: CASSYSDRGQEKLFF. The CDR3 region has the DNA TGTGCCAGCAGTTACTCCGACAGGGGACAAGAAAAACTGTTTTTT.

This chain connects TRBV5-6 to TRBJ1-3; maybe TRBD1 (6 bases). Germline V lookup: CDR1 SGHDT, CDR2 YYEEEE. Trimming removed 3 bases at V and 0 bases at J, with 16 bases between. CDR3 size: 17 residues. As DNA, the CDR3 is TGTGCCAGCAGCTGGGGAGGGTGGACAGTCTCTGGAAACACCATATATTTT. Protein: CASSWGGWTVSGNTIYF.